This passage covers 13 T cell receptor beta chains from one sample sequenced in a study of T cell repertoires in cytomegalovirus infection. TCRdb re-analysed the reads in MiXCR, keeping a single row per CDR3 protein. The table includes 300,000 to 450,000 distinct CDR3 sequences, 15% to 20% detected once. Source material: PBMCs. The source is a human donor in good health (CMV status not recorded). Some clones in this sample may be carry-over from other donors' samples.

Concerning this clonotype: This may be a read error: a much more frequent sequence differs by one nucleotide. The J gene is TRBJ2-4, the V gene TRBV12-3 or TRBV12-4; no clear D. This CDR3 region has 13 residues. CDR3 DNA: TGTGCCAACAGTCCGCAACGCCGTAATGTTCAGTACTTC. It yields the protein CANSPQRRNVQYF.

This clonotype was observed at least ten times. The chain carries TRBV4-1 and TRBJ1-5; 7 nucleotides agree with TRBD1. This CDR3 is 14 amino acids long. Germline CDR1 is MGHRA and CDR2 is YSYEKL. V trimming: 4 bases; J trimming: 6 bases; junction bases outside the gene matches: 6. The CDR3 DNA reads TGCGCCAGCAGCCCATCGACAGGGCGTCAGCCCCAGCATTTT. Translating gives CASSPSTGRQPQHF.

This clonotype was observed at least ten times. The V gene is TRBV10-3, the J gene TRBJ1-2, with 8 bases fitting TRBD1. V gave up 7 bases and J gave up 6 bases; unmatched junction bases: 7. The V gene's germline CDR1 is ENHRY and CDR2 SYGVKD. The CDR3 covers 13 residues. The CDR3 sequence: CAIKRTGTDGYTF. The DNA for the CDR3 is TGTGCCATCAAAAGGACAGGGACGGATGGCTACACCTTC.

This clonotype was counted a few times. This rearrangement joins TRBV12-3 or TRBV12-4 to TRBJ1-1, with TRBD1 as a possible D gene (6 bases). The CDR3 is 14 amino acids. V dropped 5 bases and J dropped 7 bases, with 17 bases sitting between them. In nucleotides, the CDR3 is TGTGCCAGCAGTATGACAGGAGGTGAGGTTGAAGCTTTCTTT. Its protein is CASSMTGGEVEAFF.

The gene calls are TRBV5-6 and TRBJ1-6; a possible D gene is TRBD1 (5 bases). Germline lookup yields CDR1 SGHDT and CDR2 YYEEEE. With 6 bases removed from V and 13 bases from J, the gap between germline ends came to 20 bases. The CDR3 runs to 14 residues. Here the CDR3 DNA reads TGTGCCAGCACTTTGATTTCGACAGACCACCCCCTCCACTTT. Translated, it gives CASTLISTDHPLHF. Complete variable domain (other parts from reference TRBV5-6 and TRBJ1-6): DAGVTQSPTHLIKTRGQQVTLRCSPKSGHDTVSWYQQALGQGPQFIFQYYEEEERQRGNFPDRFSGHQFPNYSSELNVNALLLGDSALYLCASTLISTDHPLHFGNGTRLTVT.

This clonotype was seen ten or more times. The chain has TRBV7-6 and TRBJ2-1; D is possibly TRBD1 (6 bases). This CDR3 comprises 13 residues. Germline values: CDR1 SGHVS, CDR2 FNYEAQ. V lost 1 base to trimming and J lost 9 bases, with 10 bases between them. The CDR3 DNA sequence: TGTGCCAGCAGCTTAGGGACAGCTACTGAGCAGTTCTTC. This encodes CASSLGTATEQFF.

This chain connects TRBV19 to TRBJ1-1; D is uncertain. The germline V gene encodes CDR1 LNHDA and CDR2 SQIVND (reference sequence). CDR3 length equals 13 residues. Trimming took 7 bases from V and 1 from J, leaving 10 bases between them. CDR3 region: CASKGPGNTEAFF. The DNA of the CDR3 is TGTGCCAGTAAGGGTCCGGGGAACACTGAAGCTTTCTTT.

This clonotype showed up just a few times. V gene TRBV19 combines with J gene TRBJ1-5; tentatively, D is TRBD1 (6 bases). Trimming took off 6 bases at V and 5 bases at J, with 11 bases between the two ends. The germline gives CDR1 LNHDA, CDR2 SQIVND (reference sequence). The CDR3 extends over 13 amino acids. The CDR3 protein is CASSQGYDQPQHF. CDR3 bases: TGTGCCAGTAGCCAGGGGTACGATCAGCCCCAGCATTTT.

The V call is TRBV12-5, the J call TRBJ1-5; TRBD1 might be the D (6 bases). The CDR3 has 14 residues. Trimming stripped 6 bases from V and 2 bases from J, with 11 bases between. Germline V gives CDR1 LGHNT, CDR2 FRNRAP. Here the CDR3 reads CASGHGTRNQPQHF. The CDR3, as DNA: TGTGCTAGTGGCCACGGGACACGCAATCAGCCCCAGCATTTT.

This clonotype occurred many times. CDR3 nucleotide sequence: TGTGCCAGCAGCTCCTCCGGGACTTACTATGGCTACACCTTC. Protein sequence: CASSSSGTYYGYTF. The chain uses TRBV7-8 and TRBJ1-2, with a weak D call TRBD1 (5 bases). V gave up 4 bases and J gave up 3 bases, with 12 bases separating them. Germline V lookup: CDR1 SGHVS, CDR2 FQNEAQ. The CDR3 totals 14 residues.

This clonotype was counted ten times or more. Here the CDR3 reads CASSQDVGSAYEQYF. CDR3 in DNA: TGCGCCAGCAGCCAAGATGTGGGCTCTGCTTACGAGCAGTACTTC. This chain joins TRBV4-3 and TRBJ2-7; D gene uncertain. The germline V gene encodes CDR1 LGHNA and CDR2 YSLEER. The CDR3 has 15 amino acids. V gave up 0 bases and J gave up 4 bases, with 13 bases separating them.

Ten or more counts support this clonotype. The chain combines TRBV11-2 with TRBJ1-1, with D perhaps TRBD1 (6 bases). V was cut by 8 bases and J by 1 base, with 20 bases left in between. CDR1 and CDR2 (germline): SGHAT, FQNNGV. CDR3 length: 16 residues. As DNA, the CDR3 is TGTGCCAGCGGCCGGGACCAGGGGTTCCAGAACACTGAAGCTTTCTTT. Its translation is CASGRDQGFQNTEAFF.

This clonotype was seen a handful of times. The J gene is TRBJ2-7, the V gene TRBV6-1; TRBD2 might be the D (5 bases). Germline V gene data show CDR1 as MNHNS and CDR2 as SASEGT. This CDR3 comprises 14 residues. The V and J ends lost 10 bases and 2 bases respectively, with 18 bases between them. The CDR3 bases are TGTGCCATCTCTCCGGACTTTAGCACCTACGAGCAGTACTTC. Translation gives CAISPDFSTYEQYF.